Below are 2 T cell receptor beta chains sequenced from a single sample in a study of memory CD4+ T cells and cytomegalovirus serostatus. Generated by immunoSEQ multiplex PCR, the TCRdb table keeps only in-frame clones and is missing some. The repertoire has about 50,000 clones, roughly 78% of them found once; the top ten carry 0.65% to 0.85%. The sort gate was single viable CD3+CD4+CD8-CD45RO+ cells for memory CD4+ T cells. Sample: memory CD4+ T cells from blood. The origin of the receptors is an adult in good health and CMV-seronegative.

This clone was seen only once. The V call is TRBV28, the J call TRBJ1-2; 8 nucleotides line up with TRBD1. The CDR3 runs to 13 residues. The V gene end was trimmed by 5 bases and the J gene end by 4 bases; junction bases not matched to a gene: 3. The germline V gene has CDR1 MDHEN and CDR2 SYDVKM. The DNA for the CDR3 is TGTGCCAGCAGTCGACAGGGGTTCTATGGCTACACCTTC. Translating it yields CASSRQGFYGYTF.

DNA of the CDR3: TGTGCCAGCAGTTTAAACGTGGATACGCAGTATTTT. This sequence encodes CASSLNVDTQYF. This chain connects TRBV28 to TRBJ2-3; D unclear. This CDR3 has 12 residues. Between the trimmed V and J ends, which lost 2 bases and 6 bases, there was a span of 6 bases. Looked up from germline, CDR1 is MDHEN and CDR2 is SYDVKM.